The T cell receptor beta chain described here comes from a study of blood T cell repertoires in COVID-19. At the level of the study: Some COVID-19 samples were acute and others convalescent; all came from the United States, Italy and Spain. In each case, the material was cDNA or gDNA derived from T cells, B-cell-depleted T cells, or PBMCs.

Germline V CDR1 and CDR2: SSHAT, FNYEAQ (reference sequence). CDR3 length equals 13 residues. In the original workflow: Scientists estimated how many nucleated cells there were by amplifying reference gene primers. The data were produced by immunoSEQ multiplex PCR, yet TCRdb's version contains in-frame clones alone and is incomplete. The V and J calls and the clone size are those of that table, but D and trimming were determined from the DNA. The sample includes tens of thousands of clones, about four fifths seen only once; the top ten take about a sixth. Comment on this clone: The junction differs from germline at one of its ends, possibly a read error.

The V and J genes are TRBV7-7 and TRBJ1-1; D gene unclear. Sequenced input: peripheral blood. The receptor was isolated from a woman aged 55-75 years with acute or convalescent COVID-19. DNA of the CDR3: TGTGCTAGCAGCCCGGGAGCGAACACTGAAGCTTTCTTT. Its translation is CASSPGANTEAFF.